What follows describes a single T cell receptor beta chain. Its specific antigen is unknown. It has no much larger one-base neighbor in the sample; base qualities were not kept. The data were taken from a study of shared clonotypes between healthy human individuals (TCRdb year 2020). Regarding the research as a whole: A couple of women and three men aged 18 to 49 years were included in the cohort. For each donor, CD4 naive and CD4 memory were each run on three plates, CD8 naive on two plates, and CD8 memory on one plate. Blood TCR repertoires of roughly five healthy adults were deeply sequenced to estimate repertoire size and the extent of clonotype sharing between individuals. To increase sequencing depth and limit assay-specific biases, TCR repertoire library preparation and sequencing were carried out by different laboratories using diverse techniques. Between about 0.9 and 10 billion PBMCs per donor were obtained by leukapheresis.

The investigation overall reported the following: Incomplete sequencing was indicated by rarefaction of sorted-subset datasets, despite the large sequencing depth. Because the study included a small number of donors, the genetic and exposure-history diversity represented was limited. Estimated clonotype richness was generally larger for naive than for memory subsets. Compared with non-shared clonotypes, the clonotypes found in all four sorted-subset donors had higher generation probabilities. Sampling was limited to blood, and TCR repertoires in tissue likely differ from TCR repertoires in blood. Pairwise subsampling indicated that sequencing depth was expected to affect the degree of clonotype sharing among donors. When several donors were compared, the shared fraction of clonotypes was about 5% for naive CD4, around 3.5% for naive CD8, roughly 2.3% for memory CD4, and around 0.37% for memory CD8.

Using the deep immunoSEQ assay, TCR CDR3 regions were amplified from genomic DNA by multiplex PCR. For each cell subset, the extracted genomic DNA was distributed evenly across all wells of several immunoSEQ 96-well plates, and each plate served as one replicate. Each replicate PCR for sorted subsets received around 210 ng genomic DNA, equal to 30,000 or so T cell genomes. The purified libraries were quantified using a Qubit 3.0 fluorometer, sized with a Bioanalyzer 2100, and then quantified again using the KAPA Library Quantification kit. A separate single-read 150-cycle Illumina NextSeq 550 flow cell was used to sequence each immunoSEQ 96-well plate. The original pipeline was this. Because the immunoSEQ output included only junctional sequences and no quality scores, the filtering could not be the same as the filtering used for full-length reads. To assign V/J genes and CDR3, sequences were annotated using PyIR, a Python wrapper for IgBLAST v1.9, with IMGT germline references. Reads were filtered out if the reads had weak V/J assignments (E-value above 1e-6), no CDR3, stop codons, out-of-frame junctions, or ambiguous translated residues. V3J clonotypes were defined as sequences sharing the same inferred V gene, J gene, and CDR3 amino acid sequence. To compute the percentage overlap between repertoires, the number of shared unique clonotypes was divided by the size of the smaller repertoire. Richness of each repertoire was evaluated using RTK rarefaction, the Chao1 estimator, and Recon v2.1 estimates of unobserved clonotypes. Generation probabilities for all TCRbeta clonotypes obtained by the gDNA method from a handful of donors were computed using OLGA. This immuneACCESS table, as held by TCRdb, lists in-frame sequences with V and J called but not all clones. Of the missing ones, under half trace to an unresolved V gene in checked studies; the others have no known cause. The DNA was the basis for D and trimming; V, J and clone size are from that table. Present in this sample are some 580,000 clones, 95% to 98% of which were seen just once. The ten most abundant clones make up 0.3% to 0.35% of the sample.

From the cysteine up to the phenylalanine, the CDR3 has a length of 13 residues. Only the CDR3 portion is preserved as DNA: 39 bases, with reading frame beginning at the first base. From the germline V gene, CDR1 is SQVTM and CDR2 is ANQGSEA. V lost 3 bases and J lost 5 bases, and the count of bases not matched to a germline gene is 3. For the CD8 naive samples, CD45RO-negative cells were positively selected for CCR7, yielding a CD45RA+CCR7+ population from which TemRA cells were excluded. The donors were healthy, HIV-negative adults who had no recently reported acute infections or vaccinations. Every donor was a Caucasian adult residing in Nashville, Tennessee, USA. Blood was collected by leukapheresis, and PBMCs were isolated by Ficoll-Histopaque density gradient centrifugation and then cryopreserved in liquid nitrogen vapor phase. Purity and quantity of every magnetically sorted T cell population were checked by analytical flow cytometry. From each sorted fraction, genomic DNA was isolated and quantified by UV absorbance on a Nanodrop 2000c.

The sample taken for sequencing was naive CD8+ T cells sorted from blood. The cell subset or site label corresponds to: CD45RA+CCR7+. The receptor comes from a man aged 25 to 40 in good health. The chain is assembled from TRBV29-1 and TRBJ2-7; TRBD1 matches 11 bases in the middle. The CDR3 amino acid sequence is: CSVDRGQGDEQYF. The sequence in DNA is TGCAGCGTTGACCGGGGACAGGGGGACGAGCAGTACTTC.